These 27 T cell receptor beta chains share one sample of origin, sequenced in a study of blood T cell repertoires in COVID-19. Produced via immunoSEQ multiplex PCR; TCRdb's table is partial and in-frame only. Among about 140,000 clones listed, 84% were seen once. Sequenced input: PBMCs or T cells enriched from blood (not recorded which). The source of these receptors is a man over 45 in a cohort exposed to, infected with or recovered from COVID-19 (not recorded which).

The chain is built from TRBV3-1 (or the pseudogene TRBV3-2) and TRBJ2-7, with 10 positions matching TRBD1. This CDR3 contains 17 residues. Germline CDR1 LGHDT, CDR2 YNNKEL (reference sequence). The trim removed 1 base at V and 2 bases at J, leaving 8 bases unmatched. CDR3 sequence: CASSQAGVGTGAYEQYF. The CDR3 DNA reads TGTGCCAGCAGCCAAGCGGGGGTTGGGACAGGGGCCTACGAGCAGTACTTC.

Written as DNA, the CDR3 is TGTGCCAGCAGCAATAGCTGTAGGGGAGGCAAAAACATTCAGTACTTC. Translation: CASSNSCRGGKNIQYF. The chain joins TRBV21-1 to TRBJ2-4; TRBD2, as called in the table, went unchecked against the DNA. TRBV21-1 is a pseudogene. This CDR3 has 16 residues.

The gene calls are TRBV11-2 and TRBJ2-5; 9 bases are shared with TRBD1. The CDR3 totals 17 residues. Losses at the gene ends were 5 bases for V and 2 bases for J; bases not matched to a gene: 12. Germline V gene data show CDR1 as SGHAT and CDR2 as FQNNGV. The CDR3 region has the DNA TGTGCCAGCAGCCCCCTCTCCGGGACAGGGCCACAAGAGACCCAGTACTTC. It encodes CASSPLSGTGPQETQYF.

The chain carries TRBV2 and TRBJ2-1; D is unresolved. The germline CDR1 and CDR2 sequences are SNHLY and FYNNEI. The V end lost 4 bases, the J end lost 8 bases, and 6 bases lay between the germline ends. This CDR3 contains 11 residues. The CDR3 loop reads CASSALDEQFF. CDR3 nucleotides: TGTGCCAGCAGTGCACTCGATGAGCAGTTCTTC.

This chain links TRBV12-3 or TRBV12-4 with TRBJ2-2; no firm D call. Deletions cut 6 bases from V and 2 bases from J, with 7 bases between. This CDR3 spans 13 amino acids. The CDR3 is CASSQHNTGELFF. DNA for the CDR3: TGTGCCAGCAGCCAACATAACACCGGGGAGCTGTTTTTT.

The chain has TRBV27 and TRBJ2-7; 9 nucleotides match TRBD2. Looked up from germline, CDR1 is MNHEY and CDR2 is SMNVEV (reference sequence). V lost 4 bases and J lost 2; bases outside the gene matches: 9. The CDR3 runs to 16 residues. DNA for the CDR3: TGTGCCAGCAGTTCTCAACAGACTAGCGGAGCCTACGAGCAGTACTTC. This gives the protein CASSSQQTSGAYEQYF.

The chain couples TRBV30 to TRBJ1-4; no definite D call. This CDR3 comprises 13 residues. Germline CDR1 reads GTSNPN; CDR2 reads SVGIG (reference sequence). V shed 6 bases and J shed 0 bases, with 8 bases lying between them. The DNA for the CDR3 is TGTGCCTGCCTGACACCAACTAATGAAAAACTGTTTTTT. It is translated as CACLTPTNEKLFF.

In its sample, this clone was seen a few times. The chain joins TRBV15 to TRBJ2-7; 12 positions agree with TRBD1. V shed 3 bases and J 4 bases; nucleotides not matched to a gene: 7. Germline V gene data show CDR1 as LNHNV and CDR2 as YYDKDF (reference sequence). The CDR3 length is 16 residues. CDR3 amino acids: CATSRMGQGAQYEQYF. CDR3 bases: TGTGCCACCAGCAGGATGGGACAGGGGGCTCAGTACGAGCAGTACTTC.

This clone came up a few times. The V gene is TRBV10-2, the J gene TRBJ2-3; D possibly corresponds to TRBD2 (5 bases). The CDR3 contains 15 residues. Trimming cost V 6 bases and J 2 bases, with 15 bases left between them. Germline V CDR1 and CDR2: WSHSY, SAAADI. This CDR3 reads CASSPDYTFTDTQYF. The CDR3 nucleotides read TGCGCCAGCAGCCCCGACTATACCTTCACAGATACGCAGTATTTT.

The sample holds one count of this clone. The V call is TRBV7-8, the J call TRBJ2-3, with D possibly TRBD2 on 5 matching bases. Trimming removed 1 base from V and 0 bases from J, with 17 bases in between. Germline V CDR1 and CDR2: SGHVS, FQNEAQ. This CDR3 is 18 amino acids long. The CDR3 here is CASSLEKIAGFSTDTQYF. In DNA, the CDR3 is TGTGCCAGCAGCTTAGAAAAAATCGCGGGCTTCAGCACAGATACGCAGTATTTT.

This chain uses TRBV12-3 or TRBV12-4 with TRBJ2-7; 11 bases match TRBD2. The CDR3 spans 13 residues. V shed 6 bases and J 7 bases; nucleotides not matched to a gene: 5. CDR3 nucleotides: TGTGCCAGCAGATTACTAGCGGGAGAAGAGCAGTACTTC. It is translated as CASRLLAGEEQYF.

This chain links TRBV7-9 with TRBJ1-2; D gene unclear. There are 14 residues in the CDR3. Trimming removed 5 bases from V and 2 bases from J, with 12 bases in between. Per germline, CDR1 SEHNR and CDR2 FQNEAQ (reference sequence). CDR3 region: CASSNDISNYGYTF. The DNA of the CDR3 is TGTGCCAGCAGCAATGACATCTCCAACTATGGCTACACCTTC.

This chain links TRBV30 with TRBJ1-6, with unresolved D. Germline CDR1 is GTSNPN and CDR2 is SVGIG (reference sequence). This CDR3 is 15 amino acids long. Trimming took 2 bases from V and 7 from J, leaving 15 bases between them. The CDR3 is CAWSPLGGMNSPLHF. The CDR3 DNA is TGTGCCTGGAGTCCCCTCGGAGGGATGAATTCACCCCTCCACTTT. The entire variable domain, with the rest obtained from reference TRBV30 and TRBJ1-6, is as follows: SQTIHQWPATLVQPVGSPLSLECTVEGTSNPNLYWYRQAAGRGLQLLFYSVGIGQISSEVPQNLSASRPQDRQFILSSKKLLLSDSGFYLCAWSPLGGMNSPLHFGNGTRLTVT.

In nucleotides, the CDR3 is TGTGCCAGTAGTATAGGCGGACAGGGGACCTACGAGCAGTACTTC. Its protein product is CASSIGGQGTYEQYF. This chain uses TRBV19 with TRBJ2-7; the match to TRBD1 covers 9 bases. The CDR3 spans 15 residues. Germline V gene sequence: CDR1 LNHDA, CDR2 SQIVND (reference sequence). Trimming removed 1 base from V and 2 bases from J; junction bases left unmatched: 3.

CDR3 in amino acids: CTSRDSSLYNEQFF. The CDR3 nucleotides read TGCACCAGCCGGGACTCCTCCTTATACAATGAGCAGTTCTTC. The V and J genes are TRBV1 and TRBJ2-1; the table's D call, TRBD2, has no DNA check behind it. TRBV1 is assigned pseudogene status. CDR3 length: 14 amino acids.

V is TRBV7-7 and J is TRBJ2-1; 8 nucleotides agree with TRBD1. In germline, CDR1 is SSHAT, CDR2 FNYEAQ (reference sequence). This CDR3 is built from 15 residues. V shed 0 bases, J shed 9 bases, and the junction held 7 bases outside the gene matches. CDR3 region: CASSLATGAESEQFF. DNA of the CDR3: TGTGCCAGCAGCTTAGCGACAGGGGCGGAGAGTGAGCAGTTCTTC.

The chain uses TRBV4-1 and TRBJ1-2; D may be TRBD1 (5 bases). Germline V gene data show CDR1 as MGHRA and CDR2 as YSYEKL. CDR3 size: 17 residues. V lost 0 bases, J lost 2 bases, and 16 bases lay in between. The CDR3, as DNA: TGCGCCAGCAGCCAAGATGGGGGAGGGATGACCAACTATGGCTACACCTTC. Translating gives CASSQDGGGMTNYGYTF.

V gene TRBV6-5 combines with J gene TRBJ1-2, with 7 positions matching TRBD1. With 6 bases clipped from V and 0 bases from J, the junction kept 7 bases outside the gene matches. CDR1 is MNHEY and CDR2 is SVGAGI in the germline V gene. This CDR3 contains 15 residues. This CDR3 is CASRSGGSANYGYTF. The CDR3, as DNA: TGTGCCAGCAGGTCAGGGGGATCCGCTAACTATGGCTACACCTTC.

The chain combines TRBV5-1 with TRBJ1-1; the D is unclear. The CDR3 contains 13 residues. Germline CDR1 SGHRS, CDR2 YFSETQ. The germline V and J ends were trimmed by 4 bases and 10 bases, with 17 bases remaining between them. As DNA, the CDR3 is TGCGCCAGCAGCGGAACGGTAGCCGAGGGAGCTTTCTTT. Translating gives CASSGTVAEGAFF. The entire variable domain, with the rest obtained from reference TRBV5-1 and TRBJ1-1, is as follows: KAGVTQTPRYLIKTRGQQVTLSCSPISGHRSVSWYQQTPGQGLQFLFEYFSETQRNKGNFPGRFSGRQFSNSRSEMNVSTLELGDSALYLCASSGTVAEGAFFGQGTRLTVV.

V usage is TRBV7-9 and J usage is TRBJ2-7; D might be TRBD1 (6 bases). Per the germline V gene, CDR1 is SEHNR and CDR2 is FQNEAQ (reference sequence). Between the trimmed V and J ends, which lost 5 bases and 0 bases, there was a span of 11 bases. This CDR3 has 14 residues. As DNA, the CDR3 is TGTGCCAGCAGCCCGCGGACAGCCTCCTACGAGCAGTACTTC. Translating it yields CASSPRTASYEQYF.

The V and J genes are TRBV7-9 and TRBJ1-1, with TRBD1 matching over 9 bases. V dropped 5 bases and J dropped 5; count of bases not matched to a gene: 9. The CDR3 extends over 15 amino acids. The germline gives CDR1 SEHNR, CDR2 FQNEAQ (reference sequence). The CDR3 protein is CASSTTGGFHTEAFF. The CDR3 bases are TGTGCCAGCAGCACGACAGGGGGTTTTCATACTGAAGCTTTCTTT.

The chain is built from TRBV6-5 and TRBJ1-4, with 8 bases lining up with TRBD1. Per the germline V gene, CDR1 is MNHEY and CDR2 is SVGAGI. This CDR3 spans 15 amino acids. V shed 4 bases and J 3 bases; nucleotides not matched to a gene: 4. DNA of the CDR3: TGTGCCAGCAGTTCCGGACAGGGACCTAATGAAAAACTGTTTTTT. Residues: CASSSGQGPNEKLFF.

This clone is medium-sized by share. CDR3 loop: CASKREYGYTF. The CDR3 nucleotides read TGTGCCAGTAAACGGGAATATGGCTACACCTTC. This chain uses TRBV19 with TRBJ1-2, with D unresolved. Germline V gene data show CDR1 as LNHDA and CDR2 as SQIVND (reference sequence). There are 11 residues in the CDR3. With 7 bases removed from V and 5 bases from J, the gap between germline ends came to 8 bases.

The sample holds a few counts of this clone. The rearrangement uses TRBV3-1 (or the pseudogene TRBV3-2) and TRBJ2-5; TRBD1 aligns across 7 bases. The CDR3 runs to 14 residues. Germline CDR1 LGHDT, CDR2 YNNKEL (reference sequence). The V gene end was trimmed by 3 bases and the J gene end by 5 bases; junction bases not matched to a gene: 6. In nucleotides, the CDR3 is TGTGCCAGCAGCCAGGGACAGAGCGGTGAGACCCAGTACTTC. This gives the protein CASSQGQSGETQYF.

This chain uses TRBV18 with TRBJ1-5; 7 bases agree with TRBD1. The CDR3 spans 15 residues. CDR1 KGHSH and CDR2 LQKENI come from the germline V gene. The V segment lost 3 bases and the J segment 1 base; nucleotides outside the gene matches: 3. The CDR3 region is CASSPKTGSNQPQHF. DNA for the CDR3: TGTGCCAGCTCACCGAAGACAGGGAGCAATCAGCCCCAGCATTTT.

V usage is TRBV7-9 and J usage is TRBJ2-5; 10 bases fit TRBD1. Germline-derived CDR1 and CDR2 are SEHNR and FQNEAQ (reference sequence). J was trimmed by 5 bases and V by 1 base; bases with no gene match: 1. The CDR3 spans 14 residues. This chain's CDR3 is CASSLGQGAETQYF. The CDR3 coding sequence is TGTGCCAGCAGCTTAGGACAGGGGGCTGAGACCCAGTACTTC.

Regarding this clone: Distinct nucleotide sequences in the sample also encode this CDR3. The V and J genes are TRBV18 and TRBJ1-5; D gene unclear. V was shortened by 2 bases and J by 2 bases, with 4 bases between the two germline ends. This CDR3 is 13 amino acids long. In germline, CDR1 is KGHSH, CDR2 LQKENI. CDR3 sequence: CASSPEGNQPQHF. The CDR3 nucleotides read TGTGCCAGCTCACCAGAGGGCAATCAGCCCCAGCATTTT. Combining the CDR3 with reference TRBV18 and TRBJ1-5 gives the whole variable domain NAGVMQNPRHLVRRRGQEARLRCSPMKGHSHVYWYRQLPEEGLKFMVYLQKENIIDESGMPKERFSAEFPKEGPSILRIQQVVRGDSAAYFCASSPEGNQPQHFGDGTRLSIL.